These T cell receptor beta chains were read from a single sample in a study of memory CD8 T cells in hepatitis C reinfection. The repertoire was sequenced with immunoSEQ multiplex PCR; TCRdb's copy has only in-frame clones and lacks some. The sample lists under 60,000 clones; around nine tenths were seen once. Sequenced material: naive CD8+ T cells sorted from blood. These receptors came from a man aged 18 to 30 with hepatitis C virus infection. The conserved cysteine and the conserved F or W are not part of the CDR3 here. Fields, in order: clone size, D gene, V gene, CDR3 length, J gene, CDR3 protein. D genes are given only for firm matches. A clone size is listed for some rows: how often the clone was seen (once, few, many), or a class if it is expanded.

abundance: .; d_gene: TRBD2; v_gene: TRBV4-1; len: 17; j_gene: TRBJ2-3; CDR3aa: ASSRRLAGGSTSTDTQY
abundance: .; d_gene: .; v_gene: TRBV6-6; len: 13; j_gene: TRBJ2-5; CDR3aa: ASIAIAERVETQY
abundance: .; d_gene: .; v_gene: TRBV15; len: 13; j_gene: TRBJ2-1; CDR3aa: ATSRGTEPYNEQF
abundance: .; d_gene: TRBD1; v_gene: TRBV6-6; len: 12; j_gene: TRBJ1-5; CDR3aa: ASSQIQGAQPQH
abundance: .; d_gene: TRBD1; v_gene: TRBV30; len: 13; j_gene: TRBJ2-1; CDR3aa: AWSADRGLYNEQF
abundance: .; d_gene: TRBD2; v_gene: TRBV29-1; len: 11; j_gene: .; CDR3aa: SVVSGRDYEQY
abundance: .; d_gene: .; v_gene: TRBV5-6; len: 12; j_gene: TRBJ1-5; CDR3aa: ASSLAGGDQPQH
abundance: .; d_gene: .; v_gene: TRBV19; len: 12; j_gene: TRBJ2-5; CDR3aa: ASSPGLGQETQY
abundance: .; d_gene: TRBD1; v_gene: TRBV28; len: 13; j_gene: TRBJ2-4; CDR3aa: ASSPDRGLKNIQY
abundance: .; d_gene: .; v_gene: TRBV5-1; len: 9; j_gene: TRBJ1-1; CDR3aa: ASTSGTEAF
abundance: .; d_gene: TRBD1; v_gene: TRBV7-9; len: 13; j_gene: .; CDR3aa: ASSQGQGFYGEQY
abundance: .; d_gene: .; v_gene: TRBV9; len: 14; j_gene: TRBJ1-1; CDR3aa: ASSASGGGADTEAF
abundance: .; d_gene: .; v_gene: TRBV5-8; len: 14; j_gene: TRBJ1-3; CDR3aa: ASSLPTAGSGNTIY
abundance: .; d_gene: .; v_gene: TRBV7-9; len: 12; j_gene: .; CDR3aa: ASSPESKGYEQY
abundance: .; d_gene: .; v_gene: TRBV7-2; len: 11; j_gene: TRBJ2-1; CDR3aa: ASTDGGYNEQF
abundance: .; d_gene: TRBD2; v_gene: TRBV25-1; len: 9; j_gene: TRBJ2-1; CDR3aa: ASSTSGEQF
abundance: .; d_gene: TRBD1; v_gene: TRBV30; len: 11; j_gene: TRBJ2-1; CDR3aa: AWSFGQGFEQF
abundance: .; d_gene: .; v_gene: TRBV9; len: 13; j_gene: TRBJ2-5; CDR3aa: ASSVGGGAQETQY
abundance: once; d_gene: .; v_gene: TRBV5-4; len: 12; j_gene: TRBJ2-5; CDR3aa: ASSFRLEGETQY
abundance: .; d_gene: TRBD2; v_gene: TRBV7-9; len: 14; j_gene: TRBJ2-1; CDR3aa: ASSLVASGGASVQF
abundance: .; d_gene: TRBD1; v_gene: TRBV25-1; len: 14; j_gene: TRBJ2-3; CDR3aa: ASSDGTVISTDTQY
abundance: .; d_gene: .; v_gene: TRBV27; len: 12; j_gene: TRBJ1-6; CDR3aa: ASRTALYNSPLH
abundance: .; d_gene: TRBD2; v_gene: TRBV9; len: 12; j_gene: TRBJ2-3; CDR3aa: ASNLAGEEDTQY
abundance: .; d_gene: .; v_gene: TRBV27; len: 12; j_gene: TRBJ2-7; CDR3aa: ASSFQGGSYEQY
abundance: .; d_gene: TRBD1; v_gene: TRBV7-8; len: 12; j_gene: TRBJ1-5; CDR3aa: ASSPPGGRQPQH
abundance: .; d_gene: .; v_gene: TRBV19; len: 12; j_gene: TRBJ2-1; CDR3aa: ASSIGGAGNEQF
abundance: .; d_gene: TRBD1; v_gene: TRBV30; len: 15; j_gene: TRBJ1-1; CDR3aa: AWSANPGQGANTEAF
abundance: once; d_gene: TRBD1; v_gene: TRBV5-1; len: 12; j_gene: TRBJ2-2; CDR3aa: ASSPRQGTGELF
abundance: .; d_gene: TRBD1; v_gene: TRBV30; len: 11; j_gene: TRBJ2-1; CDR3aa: AWSSPPGQGPF
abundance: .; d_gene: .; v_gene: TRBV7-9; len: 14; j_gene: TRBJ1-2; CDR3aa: ASSKTDSAPNYGYT
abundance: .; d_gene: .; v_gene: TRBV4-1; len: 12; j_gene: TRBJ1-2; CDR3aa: ASSTSTGNYGYT
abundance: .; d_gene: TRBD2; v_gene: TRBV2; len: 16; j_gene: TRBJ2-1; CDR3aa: ASSPGLAGGGSYNEQF
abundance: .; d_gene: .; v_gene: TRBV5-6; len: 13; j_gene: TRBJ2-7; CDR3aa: ASSPYLGVKDEQY
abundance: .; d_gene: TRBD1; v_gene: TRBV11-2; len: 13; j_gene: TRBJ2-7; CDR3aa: ASRPRDSDAYEQY
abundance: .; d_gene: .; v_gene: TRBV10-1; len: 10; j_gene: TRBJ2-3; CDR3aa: ASGYSADTQY
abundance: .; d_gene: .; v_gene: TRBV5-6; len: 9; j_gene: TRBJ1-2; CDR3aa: ASSSRVFHT
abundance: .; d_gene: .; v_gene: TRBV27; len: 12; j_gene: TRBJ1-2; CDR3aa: ASYGEGTNYGYT
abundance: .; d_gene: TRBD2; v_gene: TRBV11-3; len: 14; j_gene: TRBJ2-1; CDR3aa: ASSPQTSGSDNEQF
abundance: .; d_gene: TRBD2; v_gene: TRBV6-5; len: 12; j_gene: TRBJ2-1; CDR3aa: ASSTGSGRPHQF
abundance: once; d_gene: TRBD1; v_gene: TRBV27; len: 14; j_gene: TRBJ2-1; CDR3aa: ASSFLRGTAYNEQF
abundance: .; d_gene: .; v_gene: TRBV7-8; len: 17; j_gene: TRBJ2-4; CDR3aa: ASSPQDRWREEAKNIQY